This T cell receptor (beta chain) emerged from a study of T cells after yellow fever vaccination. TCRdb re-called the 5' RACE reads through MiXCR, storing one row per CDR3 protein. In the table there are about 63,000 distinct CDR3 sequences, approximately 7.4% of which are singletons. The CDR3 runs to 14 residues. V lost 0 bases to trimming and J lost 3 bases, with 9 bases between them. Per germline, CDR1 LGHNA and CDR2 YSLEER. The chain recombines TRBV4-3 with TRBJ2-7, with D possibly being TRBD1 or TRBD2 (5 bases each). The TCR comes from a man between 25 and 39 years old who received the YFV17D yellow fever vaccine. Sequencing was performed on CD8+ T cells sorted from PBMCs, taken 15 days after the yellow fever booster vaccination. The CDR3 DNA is TGCGCCAGCAGCCAAGACGGGACCTACTACGAGCAGTACTTC. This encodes CASSQDGTYYEQYF.